The rows below give T cell receptor beta chains drawn from one sample of a study of blood T cell repertoires in COVID-19. TCRdb keeps only in-frame clones here, not all; method: immunoSEQ multiplex PCR. The sample holds about 130,000 clones, about nine tenths seen once. Sequencing used peripheral blood. Source of these receptors: a man aged 45-65 years with active COVID-19. Both conserved end residues are part of each CDR3.

cdr3_aa,cdr3_length,j_call,v_call
CASSWDRAQPQHF,13,TRBJ1-5,TRBV7-2
CASSATGNQPQHF,13,TRBJ1-5,TRBV6-4
CSVYDRGSSGNTIYF,15,TRBJ1-3,TRBV29-1
CASSANSGANVLTF,14,TRBJ2-6,TRBV18
CSASIFGGGTEAFF,14,TRBJ1-1,TRBV20-1
CASRSWTGGRYGYTF,15,TRBJ1-2,TRBV6-5
CASSKVARSVGSSYNEQFF,19,TRBJ2-1,TRBV21-1
CASSSTGHNSPLHF,14,TRBJ1-6,TRBV11-3
CASSAQVIGAGNTIYF,16,TRBJ1-3,TRBV9
CASSPTGGPTDTQYF,15,TRBJ2-3,TRBV5-1
CASSSQMNTEAFF,13,TRBJ1-1,TRBV7-8
CASSTDTGYEQYF,13,TRBJ2-7,TRBV5-1
CACCRRNTEAFF,12,TRBJ1-1,TRBV6-6
CASMARFDSYEQYF,14,TRBJ2-7,TRBV6-5
CASRSGLAGDQETQYF,16,TRBJ2-5,TRBV5-1
CASSQVGVKNIQYF,14,TRBJ2-4,TRBV4-1
CASSPSSGGSYEQYF,15,TRBJ2-7,TRBV19
CASSSLTGSTDTQYF,15,TRBJ2-3,TRBV5-1
CASTTGATYEQYF,13,TRBJ2-7,TRBV12-3/TRBV12-4
CASSSGGRTEAFF,13,TRBJ1-1,TRBV9
CAISEVREGEAFF,13,TRBJ1-1,TRBV10-3
CASSPTSGKNTGELFF,16,TRBJ2-2,TRBV7-9
CASSQVGQNYGYTF,14,TRBJ1-2,TRBV4-2
CASSEGRADQPQHF,14,TRBJ1-5,TRBV2
CASSLGGLAETYEQYF,16,TRBJ2-7,TRBV5-1
CASSLVVGHRPGGEQFF,17,TRBJ2-1,TRBV7-2
CASSRSESYGYTF,13,TRBJ1-2,TRBV5-1
CASSTRRWQPQHF,13,TRBJ1-5,TRBV19
CASRSGTLPNEKLFF,15,TRBJ1-4,TRBV2
CASRLDRAYEQYF,13,TRBJ2-7,TRBV7-2
CASSVQGRTGELFF,14,TRBJ2-2,TRBV5-1
CASSSGRTEAFF,12,TRBJ1-1,TRBV25-1
CASSSLPRATDTQYF,15,TRBJ2-3,TRBV7-2
CASSPSGGASETQYF,15,TRBJ2-5,TRBV11-2
CASSHRQGAGNTEAFF,16,TRBJ1-1,TRBV27
CASSSPAVRNSPLHF,15,TRBJ1-6,TRBV7-2
CASSKVNNQGEQYF,14,TRBJ2-7,TRBV21-1
CASSETGGTNTEAFF,15,TRBJ1-1,TRBV9
CASSSGDGFIYGYTF,15,TRBJ1-2,TRBV7-2
CASSLERGQTYEQYF,15,TRBJ2-7,TRBV11-2
CASSPPRGSGNTIYF,15,TRBJ1-3,TRBV5-6
CASSYSMPGTGDGYTF,16,TRBJ1-2,TRBV6-5
CASRKAASGGPSTDTQYF,18,TRBJ2-3,TRBV7-8
CAWSGFLEGGNYGYTF,16,TRBJ1-2,TRBV30
CASSRRGGVTQYF,13,TRBJ2-3,TRBV7-2
CASSVARGDEQYF,13,TRBJ2-7,TRBV9
CASSLDRVPYNEQFF,15,TRBJ2-1,TRBV18
CASSFIRLLRSLNTEAFF,18,TRBJ1-1,TRBV5-8
CASSQGNRGNQPQHF,15,TRBJ1-5,TRBV3-1/TRBV3-2
CASSTGTVLPNPFF,14,TRBJ1-1,TRBV6-2/TRBV6-3
CASSLRSGGTEAFF,14,TRBJ1-1,TRBV5-5
CASSSGLAETDTQYF,15,TRBJ2-3,TRBV7-9
CASSYSRGGSGELFF,15,TRBJ2-2,TRBV6-6
CASSERGQGAGNTEAFF,17,TRBJ1-1,TRBV6-1